The entry below gives a single TCR beta chain sequence along with its context. What it recognizes is unknown. Germline lookup yields CDR1 MNHNY and CDR2 SVGAGI (reference sequence). The CDR3 has 15 amino acids. The V segment lost 6 bases and the J segment 4 bases; nucleotides outside the gene matches: 6. The data were obtained in a study of beta chain features in type 1 diabetes. Broader study findings: People with Type 1 diabetes carried modestly yet significantly shorter TCRB CDR3s in all four CD4+ subsets.

Reverse transcribing all isolated RNA meant expressed TCRB transcripts were sequenced. TCRdb's table, derived via immunoSEQ multiplex PCR, lists solely in-frame clones and lacks some. Of around 280,000 clones in the sample, about 15% were seen once. The chain combines TRBV6-6 with TRBJ1-1; 12 nucleotides match TRBD1. The TCR comes from a man aged 18 to 29 with type 1 diabetes. Material for sequencing was naive CD4+ T cells from blood. Here the CDR3 reads CASSKGTGGFTEAFF. CDR3 sequence (DNA): TGTGCCAGCAGCAAAGGGACAGGGGGCTTCACTGAAGCTTTCTTT.